The rows below give T cell receptor beta chains drawn from one sample of a study of regulatory T cells in long-lasting Graves disease. One entry per CDR3 protein, called by TCRdb with MiXCR from the multiplex PCR reads. The profile shows more than 300,000 distinct CDR3 sequences, about 20% of them singletons. The sequences come from peripheral blood mononuclear cells (PBMCs), collected when the disease was refractory, from a patient treated with antithyroid drugs. The receptors were sampled from a female donor with Graves disease. CDR3s include the opening cysteine and the closing phenylalanine or tryptophan. Each record gives: V gene, CDR3 protein.

TRBV3-1,CASSERGTGHTEAFF
TRBV18,CASSPGPSTVNQPQHF
TRBV4-1,CASRPITGSRTGELFF
TRBV6-1,CASSAGLSSYEQYF
TRBV6-2/TRBV6-3,CASSYRTGANTEAFF
TRBV19,CARPGQGNSPLHF
TRBV11-2,CASSPRTSWTDTQYF
TRBV7-8,CASSLGTTGARTGELFF
TRBV25-1,CASSDSVAPTGELFF
TRBV4-1,CASSHADRGHEQYF
TRBV19,CATAQLGGNTIYF
TRBV27,CASSFGTTVNTEAFF
TRBV5-1,CASSSGTGASETQYF
TRBV5-1,CASSSVAGLNTGELFF
TRBV19,CASRTGGDNQPQHF
TRBV2,CASRQANQPQHF
TRBV12-3/TRBV12-4,CASSPWDRDGYTF